Below, 23 T cell receptor beta chains from the same sample are listed, as sequenced in a study of blood T cell repertoires in COVID-19. The protocol was immunoSEQ multiplex PCR, while the TCRdb copy is restricted to in-frame clones and leaves out a portion. In the table there are 70,000 to 100,000 clones, around 72% of which are singletons. Sequenced sample: peripheral blood. These receptors were taken from a woman aged 60-70 years in a cohort sampled during active or convalescent COVID-19.

V gene TRBV7-9 combines with J gene TRBJ1-5; 7 bases align to TRBD1. The CDR3 totals 15 residues. Trimming took 5 bases from V and 1 from J; bases not matched to a gene: 5. Germline V gene lookup returns CDR1 SEHNR and CDR2 FQNEAQ (reference sequence). The CDR3 bases are TGTGCCAGCAGCCCCGAGGGGGCGAGCAATCAGCCCCAGCATTTT. Translated: CASSPEGASNQPQHF.

This chain connects TRBV5-1 to TRBJ1-4; TRBD1 matches 9 bases. The V and J ends lost 7 bases and 5 bases, in that order; junction bases with no gene match: 6. The CDR3 has 14 residues. CDR1 SGHRS and CDR2 YFSETQ come from the germline V gene. CDR3 coding DNA: TGCGCCAGCGCCGCCGGGACAGGGAATGAAAAACTGTTTTTT. This sequence encodes CASAAGTGNEKLFF. Full variable domain (missing parts from reference TRBV5-1 and TRBJ1-4): KAGVTQTPRYLIKTRGQQVTLSCSPISGHRSVSWYQQTPGQGLQFLFEYFSETQRNKGNFPGRFSGRQFSNSRSEMNVSTLELGDSALYLCASAAGTGNEKLFFGSGTQLSVL.

V usage is TRBV3-1 (or the pseudogene TRBV3-2) and J usage is TRBJ2-3; perhaps TRBD2 as D (6 bases). Trimming removed 4 bases at V and 3 bases at J, with 14 bases between. CDR3 size: 15 residues. Germline V gene data show CDR1 as LGHDT and CDR2 as YNNKEL (reference sequence). CDR3 residues: CASSPSGLQTDTQYF. The CDR3 bases are TGTGCCAGCAGCCCCTCAGGACTACAGACAGATACGCAGTATTTT.

V and J are TRBV6-6 and TRBJ1-1; D is undetermined. Germline V gene lookup returns CDR1 MNHNY and CDR2 SVGAGI (reference sequence). Trimming removed 0 bases at V and 7 bases at J, with 9 bases between. CDR3 length equals 13 residues. The CDR3 spells CASSYSWLGEAFF. The CDR3 bases are TGTGCCAGCAGTTACTCATGGCTAGGTGAAGCTTTCTTT.

V and J are TRBV19 and TRBJ1-1, with 7 bases aligning to TRBD1. V lost 6 bases, J lost 1 base, and 5 bases stayed unmatched. CDR3 length: 14 residues. In germline, CDR1 is LNHDA, CDR2 SQIVND (reference sequence). The CDR3 is CASRIRQGNTEAFF. CDR3 DNA sequence: TGTGCCAGTAGGATAAGACAGGGGAACACTGAAGCTTTCTTT. Supplemented by reference TRBV19 and TRBJ1-1, the full variable domain reads DGGITQSPKYLFRKEGQNVTLSCEQNLNHDAMYWYRQDPGQGLRLIYYSQIVNDFQKGDIAEGYSVSREKKESFPLTVTSAQKNPTAFYLCASRIRQGNTEAFFGQGTRLTVV.

The chain employs TRBV23-1 and TRBJ2-3; a weak D match, TRBD1 (6 bases). TRBV23-1 is reported as an ORF; its role is uncertain. The CDR3 totals 15 residues. V lost 4 bases and J lost 0, with 11 bases in between. This CDR3 is CASSPNTGSTDTQYF. The CDR3 DNA sequence: TGCGCCAGCAGTCCTAATACAGGGAGCACAGATACGCAGTATTTT.

The chain combines TRBV5-6 with TRBJ2-7, with 7 bases identical to TRBD1. V gave up 2 bases and J gave up 2 bases; unmatched junction bases: 7. Germline CDR1 is SGHDT and CDR2 is YYEEEE. This CDR3 is 15 amino acids long. CDR3 residues: CASSLPQGQTYEQYF. The DNA of the CDR3 is TGTGCCAGCAGCTTACCTCAGGGACAGACCTACGAGCAGTACTTC.

The chain links TRBV10-2 to TRBJ2-7; 7 bases line up with TRBD1. V lost 6 bases and J lost 1; bases outside the gene matches: 3. The CDR3 totals 13 residues. CDR1 is WSHSY and CDR2 is SAAADI in the germline V gene. As DNA, the CDR3 is TGCGCCAGCAGGAAGACAGGGTCCTACGAGCAGTACTTC. This sequence encodes CASRKTGSYEQYF.

This clone has only a few counts. The chain uses TRBV5-6 and TRBJ2-5; 11 nucleotides align to TRBD2. Germline V lookup: CDR1 SGHDT, CDR2 YYEEEE. The CDR3 is made up of 15 amino acids. V lost 2 bases and J lost 1; bases outside the gene matches: 1. The CDR3 DNA follows: TGTGCCAGCAGCTTTAGCGGGGGGGCCCAAGAGACCCAGTACTTC. Residues: CASSFSGGAQETQYF.

This rearrangement joins TRBV19 to TRBJ1-1; 12 nucleotides match TRBD1. This CDR3 is 17 amino acids long. Trimming took 5 bases from V and 1 from J; bases not matched to a gene: 8. CDR1 is LNHDA and CDR2 is SQIVND in the germline V gene (reference sequence). The CDR3, as DNA: TGTGCCAGTAGTTTTAGGGGACAGGGGGCCTCGAACACTGAAGCTTTCTTT. It translates to CASSFRGQGASNTEAFF.

The chain joins TRBV6-5 to TRBJ1-1; D perhaps matches TRBD1 (6 bases). Germline CDR1 is MNHEY and CDR2 is SVGAGI. V shed 6 bases and J shed 1 base, with 12 bases lying between them. This CDR3 spans 14 amino acids. This CDR3 reads CASSRGQTNTEAFF. The CDR3 DNA reads TGTGCCAGCAGCCGCGGACAGACGAACACTGAAGCTTTCTTT.

CDR3 coding DNA: TGCGCCAGCAGCCTCGACCGGAGGTCTGGAAACACCATATATTTT. Translation: CASSLDRRSGNTIYF. This rearrangement joins TRBV4-1 to TRBJ1-3; D not certain. The CDR3 covers 15 residues. The germline V and J ends were trimmed by 4 bases and 1 base, with 11 bases remaining between them. Germline V lookup: CDR1 MGHRA, CDR2 YSYEKL.

The chain couples TRBV5-5 to TRBJ2-3, with a tentative D call TRBD1 (6 bases). The CDR3 consists of 17 residues. V gave up 3 bases and J gave up 1 base, with 18 bases separating them. CDR1 and CDR2 (germline): SGHKS, YYEKEE (reference sequence). CDR3 loop: CASSSRDNNRGTDTQYF. In nucleotides, the CDR3 is TGTGCCAGCAGCTCCCGGGACAACAACAGAGGCACAGATACGCAGTATTTT.

V and J are TRBV10-3 and TRBJ2-5; 11 nucleotides line up with TRBD2. Trimming cost V 4 bases and J 0 bases; bases outside gene matches: 4. Germline CDR1 and CDR2: ENHRY and SYGVKD. The CDR3 spans 16 residues. CDR3 sequence reads: CAISGTSGGDQETQYF. Here the CDR3 DNA reads TGTGCCATCAGTGGAACTAGCGGGGGCGACCAAGAGACCCAGTACTTC.

This sequence joins TRBV6-5 and TRBJ2-2, with 9 nucleotides matching TRBD1. The CDR3 length is 16 residues. Germline loops: CDR1 MNHEY, CDR2 SVGAGI. Trimming took 0 bases from V and 6 from J; bases not matched to a gene: 5. CDR3 amino acids: CASSYSMGQGAGELFF. CDR3 in DNA: TGTGCCAGCAGTTACTCGATGGGACAGGGCGCCGGGGAGCTGTTTTTT.

In its sample, this clone was seen a few times. The chain joins TRBV6-1 to TRBJ1-2, with D unresolved. CDR1 and CDR2 from the germline V gene are MNHNS and SASEGT. This CDR3 has 16 amino acids. With 8 bases removed from V and 5 bases from J, the gap between germline ends came to 24 bases. Here the CDR3 reads CASRADSSIGLYGYTF. The CDR3 DNA is TGTGCCAGCCGTGCGGACTCCTCCATCGGACTATATGGCTACACCTTC.

V usage is TRBV5-1 and J usage is TRBJ2-7; 8 nucleotides line up with TRBD1. After removal of 1 base from V and 2 bases from J, the junction contained 2 bases not matched to a gene. The length of the CDR3 is 14 residues. Germline CDR1 and CDR2: SGHRS and YFSETQ. CDR3: CASSLTGGPYEQYF. CDR3 DNA sequence: TGCGCCAGCAGCTTGACAGGGGGTCCCTACGAGCAGTACTTC. Looking up the rest from reference TRBV5-1 and TRBJ2-7 gives the full variable domain: KAGVTQTPRYLIKTRGQQVTLSCSPISGHRSVSWYQQTPGQGLQFLFEYFSETQRNKGNFPGRFSGRQFSNSRSEMNVSTLELGDSALYLCASSLTGGPYEQYFGPGTRLTVT.

This chain uses TRBV28 with TRBJ2-2, with 12 bases lining up with TRBD2. The ends lost 4 bases at V and 6 bases at J; junction bases unmatched: 9. In germline, CDR1 is MDHEN, CDR2 SYDVKM. The CDR3 is 17 amino acids. The CDR3 DNA sequence: TGTGCCAGCAGTTCCCCATCTAGCGGGGGGGCCGCCGGGGAGCTGTTTTTT. It specifies CASSSPSSGGAAGELFF.

CDR3 in amino acids: CASSHAPGSQETQYF. The CDR3 nucleotides read TGCGCCAGCAGCCATGCGCCGGGATCTCAAGAGACCCAGTACTTC. The chain joins TRBV4-1 to TRBJ2-5; D possibly corresponds to TRBD2 (5 bases). Germline V gene sequence: CDR1 MGHRA, CDR2 YSYEKL. The length of the CDR3 is 15 residues. The V end was cut by 3 bases, the J end by 2 bases, with 13 bases between.

The chain is built from TRBV7-9 and TRBJ2-7; D ambiguous. With 1 base removed from V and 6 bases from J, the gap between germline ends came to 13 bases. This CDR3 comprises 14 residues. Germline V gives CDR1 SEHNR, CDR2 FQNEAQ (reference sequence). CDR3 DNA: TGTGCCAGCAGCTTAGTGTCCATACGAGGCGAGCAGTACTTC. Translating it yields CASSLVSIRGEQYF. The whole variable domain, filled in from reference TRBV7-9 and TRBJ2-7, reads DTGVSQNPRHKITKRGQNVTFRCDPISEHNRLYWYRQTLGQGPEFLTYFQNEAQLEKSRLLSDRFSAERPKGSFSTLEIQRTEQGDSAMYLCASSLVSIRGEQYFGPGTRLTVT.

The chain couples TRBV20-1 to TRBJ2-1; TRBD2 agrees at 7 bases. This CDR3 comprises 14 residues. V was pared by 3 bases and J by 1 base, with 3 bases of the junction left unmatched. CDR1 and CDR2 from the germline V gene are DFQATT and SNEGSKA (reference sequence). CDR3 amino acids: CSASPGGSYNEQFF. The CDR3 DNA reads as TGCAGTGCTAGTCCCGGGGGGTCCTACAATGAGCAGTTCTTC.

The sample holds a few counts of this clone. The chain joins TRBV5-5 to TRBJ2-1; TRBD2 matches 9 bases. V gave up 4 bases and J gave up 9 bases; unmatched junction bases: 11. In germline, CDR1 is SGHKS, CDR2 YYEKEE (reference sequence). This CDR3 is 15 amino acids long. The CDR3 DNA reads TGTGCCAGCAGCCACGGGACTAGCAATTTAAGTGAGCAGTTCTTC. It translates to CASSHGTSNLSEQFF.

This rearrangement joins TRBV5-4 to TRBJ2-1, with 7 bases aligning to TRBD1. The trim removed 0 bases at V and 2 bases at J, leaving 2 bases unmatched. The CDR3 runs to 15 residues. Germline V gene lookup returns CDR1 SGHNT and CDR2 YYREEE (reference sequence). This CDR3 reads CASSLGGQTYNEQFF. The DNA for the CDR3 is TGTGCCAGCAGCTTGGGGGGACAGACCTACAATGAGCAGTTCTTC. Complete variable domain (other parts from reference TRBV5-4 and TRBJ2-1): ETGVTQSPTHLIKTRGQQVTLRCSSQSGHNTVSWYQQALGQGPQFIFQYYREEENGRGNFPPRFSGLQFPNYSSELNVNALELDDSALYLCASSLGGQTYNEQFFGPGTRLTVL.